Presented here are 26 T cell receptor beta chains from one specimen sequenced in a study of T cell responses to AZD1222 COVID-19 vaccine. Assay used: immunoSEQ multiplex PCR; TCRdb lists only in-frame clones, some missing. The data hold some 150,000 clones, with 88% observed a single time. The material was peripheral blood, obtained on day 0 of AZD1222 vaccination. The origin of the receptors is an adult in good health.

The genes are TRBV10-3 and TRBJ2-2; either TRBD1 or TRBD2 may supply D (5 bases each). Trimming pared 3 bases from V and 2 bases from J, leaving 16 bases between. Germline CDR1 and CDR2: ENHRY and SYGVKD. This CDR3 is built from 17 residues. The DNA of the CDR3 is TGTGCCATCAGTGATGGTCGCCGGGGCCCTAACACCGGGGAGCTGTTTTTT. This encodes CAISDGRRGPNTGELFF.

In nucleotides, the CDR3 is TGTGCCAGCAGACTCCAAGGCAGCAATCAGCCCCAGCATTTT. Residues: CASRLQGSNQPQHF. This rearrangement joins TRBV2 to TRBJ1-5; D is unresolved. Trimming pared 6 bases from V and 1 base from J, leaving 10 bases between. The CDR3 covers 14 residues. From germline, CDR1 is SNHLY and CDR2 FYNNEI.

The V gene is TRBV4-1, the J gene TRBJ2-7, with a weak D call TRBD1 (6 bases). Trimming pared 3 bases from V and 0 bases from J, leaving 12 bases between. Looked up from germline, CDR1 is MGHRA and CDR2 is YSYEKL. The CDR3 is 15 residues long. The CDR3 DNA sequence: TGCGCCAGCAGCCAGGATGACAGGAGCTCCTACGAGCAGTACTTC. It is translated as CASSQDDRSSYEQYF.

The chain carries TRBV10-3 and TRBJ1-5, with D unclear. This CDR3 has 14 amino acids. The germline gives CDR1 ENHRY, CDR2 SYGVKD. The germline V and J ends were trimmed by 3 bases and 4 bases, with 10 bases remaining between them. CDR3 sequence: CAISERTANQPQHF. In DNA, the CDR3 is TGTGCCATCAGTGAAAGAACAGCAAATCAGCCCCAGCATTTT.

The chain has TRBV3-1 (or the pseudogene TRBV3-2) and TRBJ1-6, with 7 bases lining up with TRBD1. Unmatched junction bases numbered 5, after V lost 6 bases and J lost 0 bases. CDR1 is LGHDT and CDR2 is YNNKEL in the germline V gene (reference sequence). This CDR3 region has 16 residues. CDR3 sequence: CASSSGGNSYNSPLHF. CDR3 DNA: TGTGCCAGCAGTTCAGGGGGGAACTCCTATAATTCACCCCTCCACTTT.

The chain links TRBV19 to TRBJ2-2, with D possibly TRBD1 on 5 matching bases. CDR3 length equals 14 residues. Trimming took 4 bases from V and 0 from J, leaving 6 bases between them. CDR1 and CDR2 from the germline V gene are LNHDA and SQIVND (reference sequence). The CDR3 DNA sequence: TGTGCCAGTAGTACCAGGGCGAACACCGGGGAGCTGTTTTTT. Residues: CASSTRANTGELFF.

This chain links TRBV4-1 with TRBJ2-5; D gene uncertain. The V gene lost 3 bases and the J gene lost 4 bases, with 9 bases spanning the gap. This CDR3 comprises 13 residues. Per the germline V gene, CDR1 is MGHRA and CDR2 is YSYEKL. DNA for the CDR3: TGCGCCAGCAGCCATGTCGGCGGAGAGACCCAGTACTTC. The encoded protein is CASSHVGGETQYF.

This chain links TRBV12-3 or TRBV12-4 with TRBJ2-7; D call uncertain. V lost 6 bases to trimming and J lost 0 bases, with 9 bases between them. The CDR3 is made up of 13 amino acids. The CDR3 coding sequence is TGTGCCAGCAGCCGTGCAGGCTCCTACGAGCAGTACTTC. Amino acid sequence: CASSRAGSYEQYF.

This chain uses TRBV6-5 with TRBJ2-5; maybe TRBD1 (5 bases). CDR1 and CDR2 from the germline V gene are MNHEY and SVGAGI. This CDR3 region has 13 residues. Between the trimmed V and J ends, which lost 0 bases and 4 bases, there was a span of 6 bases. The CDR3 reads CASSYSRGETQYF. CDR3 bases: TGTGCCAGCAGTTACTCTAGGGGAGAGACCCAGTACTTC.

The genes are TRBV18 and TRBJ2-7; D is possibly TRBD1 (6 bases). Trimming removed 1 base at V and 5 bases at J, with 15 bases between. Germline V lookup: CDR1 KGHSH, CDR2 LQKENI. The CDR3 is made up of 15 amino acids. The CDR3 loop is CASSPRAGVWHEQYF. In nucleotides, the CDR3 is TGTGCCAGCTCACCACGTGCAGGGGTCTGGCACGAGCAGTACTTC. The full variable domain, with the rest looked up from reference TRBV18 and TRBJ2-7, is NAGVMQNPRHLVRRRGQEARLRCSPMKGHSHVYWYRQLPEEGLKFMVYLQKENIIDESGMPKERFSAEFPKEGPSILRIQQVVRGDSAAYFCASSPRAGVWHEQYFGPGTRLTVT.

The chain uses TRBV7-2 and TRBJ1-5, with 10 positions matching TRBD1. V was pared by 5 bases and J by 4 bases, with 8 bases of the junction left unmatched. This CDR3 is 16 amino acids long. The germline V gene encodes CDR1 SGHTA and CDR2 FQGNSA. This chain's CDR3 is CASSPLGTGVNQPQHF. The CDR3 nucleotides are TGTGCCAGCAGCCCTCTAGGGACAGGGGTGAATCAGCCCCAGCATTTT.

The chain joins TRBV28 to TRBJ1-2; no clear D. This CDR3 is 12 amino acids long. CDR1 MDHEN and CDR2 SYDVKM come from the germline V gene. V was trimmed by 2 bases and J by 6 bases, leaving 7 bases between them. The CDR3 loop reads CASSLGWDGYTF. The CDR3, as DNA: TGTGCCAGCAGTTTAGGGTGGGATGGCTACACCTTC.

J is TRBJ1-1 and V is TRBV18, with D perhaps matching TRBD1 (6 bases). Germline CDR1 and CDR2: KGHSH and LQKENI. With 3 bases removed from V and 3 bases from J, the gap between germline ends came to 14 bases. The CDR3 totals 15 residues. In nucleotides, the CDR3 is TGTGCCAGCTCACCCGCAGGGGCGAGCGACACTGAAGCTTTCTTT. This encodes CASSPAGASDTEAFF.

V is TRBV6-5 and J is TRBJ2-3, with D possibly being TRBD1 or TRBD2 (5 bases each). Between the trimmed V and J ends, which lost 4 bases and 5 bases, there was a span of 13 bases. The CDR3 has 14 residues. CDR1 and CDR2 from the germline V gene are MNHEY and SVGAGI. CDR3 amino acids: CASSFTGRGDTQYF. Here the CDR3 DNA reads TGTGCCAGCAGTTTCACAGGTCGGGGAGATACGCAGTATTTT.

The chain combines TRBV18 with TRBJ1-3; D perhaps matches TRBD1 (6 bases). Looked up from germline, CDR1 is KGHSH and CDR2 is LQKENI. The ends were cut back, 5 bases at V and 0 bases at J, with 11 bases in the middle. The CDR3 consists of 15 residues. In nucleotides, the CDR3 is TGTGCCAGCTCAGTGACAGGCACCTCTGGAAACACCATATATTTT. This sequence encodes CASSVTGTSGNTIYF.

The V gene is TRBV5-1, the J gene TRBJ2-3; the D gene could be TRBD1 or TRBD2 (5 bases each). The CDR3 contains 12 residues. Per the germline V gene, CDR1 is SGHRS and CDR2 is YFSETQ. V gave up 7 bases and J gave up 2 bases, with 8 bases separating them. In DNA, the CDR3 is TGCGCCAGCTGGGACGCCACAGATACGCAGTATTTT. Translation gives CASWDATDTQYF.

V gene TRBV5-4 combines with J gene TRBJ2-5, with 13 bases identical to TRBD2. The V and J ends lost 4 bases and 1 base, in that order; junction bases with no gene match: 4. Germline CDR1 SGHNT, CDR2 YYREEE (reference sequence). The CDR3 consists of 16 residues. CDR3 sequence reads: CASSDRTSGGQETQYF. The CDR3 region has the DNA TGTGCCAGCAGCGACAGGACTAGCGGGGGCCAAGAGACCCAGTACTTC.

CDR3 amino acids: CASSSDGAASTDTQYF. For the CDR3, the DNA is TGCGCCAGCAGCTCGGACGGGGCGGCAAGCACAGATACGCAGTATTTT. The chain recombines TRBV5-1 with TRBJ2-3; D is perhaps TRBD1 or TRBD2 (5 bases each). The CDR3 runs to 16 residues. The V gene lost 3 bases and the J gene lost 0 bases, with 14 bases spanning the gap. Germline V gives CDR1 SGHRS, CDR2 YFSETQ. The entire variable domain, with the rest obtained from reference TRBV5-1 and TRBJ2-3, is as follows: KAGVTQTPRYLIKTRGQQVTLSCSPISGHRSVSWYQQTPGQGLQFLFEYFSETQRNKGNFPGRFSGRQFSNSRSEMNVSTLELGDSALYLCASSSDGAASTDTQYFGPGTRLTVL.

The rearrangement links TRBV28 to TRBJ2-3; no clear D. Germline CDR1 reads MDHEN; CDR2 reads SYDVKM. There are 12 residues in the CDR3. Between the trimmed V and J ends, which lost 4 bases and 8 bases, there was a span of 10 bases. CDR3 nucleotides: TGTGCCAGCAGTTACCCCCAAGGTACGCAGTATTTT. Residues: CASSYPQGTQYF.

V gene TRBV12-5 combines with J gene TRBJ1-3; D is perhaps TRBD1 (5 bases). In germline, CDR1 is LGHNT, CDR2 FRNRAP. This CDR3 contains 16 residues. Trimming shortened V by 1 base and J by 0 bases, and 10 bases separated the two germline ends. CDR3: CASGLALGLSGNTIYF. The CDR3 region has the DNA TGTGCTAGTGGTTTGGCGTTGGGACTCTCTGGAAACACCATATATTTT.

V usage is TRBV23-1 and J usage is TRBJ1-3; 8 bases line up with TRBD1. TRBV23-1 is an open reading frame, and its role is uncertain. V lost 4 bases, J lost 3 bases, and 8 bases stayed unmatched. The CDR3 contains 16 residues. Written as DNA, the CDR3 is TGCGCCAGCAGTCCGCCTCAGGGGGCTGGTGGAAACACCATATATTTT. Protein: CASSPPQGAGGNTIYF.

This clone was counted once. The chain is built from TRBV10-3 and TRBJ1-4; D remains unclear. The germline V gene has CDR1 ENHRY and CDR2 SYGVKD. V was pared by 6 bases and J by 8 bases, with 13 bases between. CDR3 length: 13 amino acids. The CDR3 DNA reads as TGTGCCATCAGCTTCCAAGGAGCGGAAAAACTGTTTTTT. Residues: CAISFQGAEKLFF.

The chain couples TRBV12-3 or TRBV12-4 to TRBJ2-7; 8 nucleotides line up with TRBD1. The ends lost 6 bases at V and 3 bases at J; junction bases unmatched: 4. This CDR3 is built from 13 residues. CDR3 bases: TGTGCCAGCAGCTCCACAGGGGGCTACGAGCAGTACTTC. It codes for CASSSTGGYEQYF.

V is TRBV5-5 and J is TRBJ2-2, with D unresolved. The CDR3 runs 14 residues. CDR1 SGHKS and CDR2 YYEKEE come from the germline V gene (reference sequence). The germline V and J ends were trimmed by 0 bases and 0 bases, with 3 bases remaining between them. The CDR3 loop is CASSLVPNTGELFF. Here the CDR3 DNA reads TGTGCCAGCAGCTTGGTACCGAACACCGGGGAGCTGTTTTTT.

This clone has just one count. The chain employs TRBV20-1 and TRBJ1-5; D might be TRBD1 (5 bases). The CDR3 runs 14 residues. Germline V gene data show CDR1 as DFQATT and CDR2 as SNEGSKA (reference sequence). V lost 3 bases to trimming and J lost 1 base, with 10 bases between them. In DNA, the CDR3 is TGCAGTGCTAGTTCAGGGACGAGCAATCAGCCCCAGCATTTT. Amino acids: CSASSGTSNQPQHF.

J is TRBJ1-6 and V is TRBV19; no firm D call. The V gene lost 7 bases and the J gene lost 6 bases, with 16 bases spanning the gap. CDR3 length: 15 amino acids. CDR1 LNHDA and CDR2 SQIVND come from the germline V gene (reference sequence). CDR3 bases: TGTGCCAGTATTGAAGGTGGTTACGGTAATTCACCCCTCCACTTT. As protein: CASIEGGYGNSPLHF.